This TCR beta chain was recovered during a study of cytomegalovirus exposure and HLA in healthy donors. CDR1 is MGHDK and CDR2 is SYGVNS in the germline V gene. The ends were cut back, 3 bases at V and 4 bases at J, with 8 bases in the middle. The CDR3 length is 13 residues. The study ran its PCR with 60 Vbeta and 13 Jbeta primers. Assay used: immunoSEQ multiplex PCR; TCRdb lists only in-frame clones, some missing. The sample records some 130,000 clones, roughly 74% being singletons. This sequence originates from a male donor in good health and CMV-seronegative. What was sequenced was PBMCs. This chain connects TRBV25-1 to TRBJ2-3; D uncertain. CDR3 bases: TGTGCCAGCAGTGATACCGGTTCAGATACGCAGTATTTT. Protein sequence: CASSDTGSDTQYF.